This TCR beta chain was recorded in a study of Ad26.COV2.S vaccination and SARS-CoV-2 variants. The table came from immunoSEQ multiplex PCR; TCRdb's copy has only in-frame clones and leaves some out. The sample shows over 400,000 clones, 90% of them seen only once. Treatment meaning: about 20 received Ad26.COV2.S at low or high dose, single or two shots; 5 received placebo; per-sample allocation not given. Sample collection was performed on day 63 after the first vaccine or placebo injection. An Ad26 vector was used to express Wuhan-strain SARS-CoV-2 spike as the vaccine. Remarks on this clone: The sample holds other DNA sequences that translate to the same CDR3.

The clonotype comes from a person aged 18-60 years who received the Ad26.COV2.S COVID-19 vaccine or a placebo. The material sequenced was peripheral blood, taken in a trial of Ad26.COV2.S vaccine versus placebo.

In DNA, the CDR3 is TGTGCCAGCAGTTTGCGGGGAACCGGGGAGCTGTTTTTT. The encoded protein is CASSLRGTGELFF. The chain couples TRBV27 to TRBJ2-2; tentatively, D is TRBD2 (6 bases). The CDR3 is 13 residues long. Germline loops: CDR1 MNHEY, CDR2 SMNVEV (reference sequence). Trimming stripped 3 bases from V and 5 bases from J, with 7 bases between.